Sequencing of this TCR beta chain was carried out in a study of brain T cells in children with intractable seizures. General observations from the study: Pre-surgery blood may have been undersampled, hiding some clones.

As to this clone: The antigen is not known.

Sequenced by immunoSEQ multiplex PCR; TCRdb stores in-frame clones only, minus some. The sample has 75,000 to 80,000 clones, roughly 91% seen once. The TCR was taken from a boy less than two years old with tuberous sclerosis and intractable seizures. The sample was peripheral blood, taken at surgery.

CDR3 amino acids: CASSQWDRGYGYTF. CDR3 nucleotide sequence: TGTGCCAGCAGCCAATGGGACAGGGGCTATGGCTACACCTTC. The chain uses TRBV16 and TRBJ1-2, with 10 bases matching TRBD1. Unmatched junction bases numbered 0, after V lost 1 base and J lost 4 bases. The CDR3 extends over 14 amino acids. Germline CDR1 is KGHSY and CDR2 is FQNENV.